This entry features one T cell receptor beta chain sequence. The data were taken from a study of blood T cell repertoires in COVID-19. Background on the study: Sites across the United States, Italy and Spain contributed samples from acute and convalescent COVID-19.

This table comes from immunoSEQ multiplex PCR, and its TCRdb copy is limited to in-frame clones, with some not included. The sample includes under 85,000 clones, around 90% seen only once; the top ten take about 7%. V was clipped by 4 bases and J by 2 bases; unmatched bases: 1. This CDR3 comprises 15 residues. Germline V gives CDR1 WNHNN, CDR2 SYGVQD (reference sequence). The chain carries TRBV10-1 and TRBJ2-5; TRBD2 agrees at 13 bases. The clonotype comes from a man aged 70 or older with acute or convalescent COVID-19. The sample was peripheral blood. The CDR3 coding sequence is TGCGCCAGCAGTGTGGGACTAGCGGGGCAAGAGACCCAGTACTTC. Its translation: CASSVGLAGQETQYF.